These 20 T cell receptor beta chains originate from one sample sequenced in a study of shared clonotypes between healthy human individuals. Only in-frame clones appear in the TCRdb table, and some are missing; sequencing was by immunoSEQ multiplex PCR. The sample has around 1,100,000 clones, 70% to 85% seen once. The specimen was memory CD4+ T cells from PBMCs. The subset: CD45RA-negative fraction. The receptors here all came from a man between 18 and 29 years old in good health. Some clones in this sample may be carry-over from other donors' samples.

The rearrangement uses TRBV5-5 and TRBJ2-5, with D possibly being TRBD2 (5 bases). Germline V gene sequence: CDR1 SGHKS, CDR2 YYEKEE (reference sequence). V gave up 2 bases and J gave up 3 bases, with 11 bases separating them. The CDR3 is 14 amino acids. CDR3: CASSFGAGEETQYF. CDR3 in DNA: TGTGCCAGCAGCTTCGGTGCCGGGGAAGAGACCCAGTACTTC.

This clone was seen a few times. The same CDR3 can be traced to other DNA sequences in this sample. V is TRBV5-1 and J is TRBJ2-5; a weak D match, TRBD2 (5 bases). This CDR3 has 12 residues. The germline gives CDR1 SGHRS, CDR2 YFSETQ. The V gene lost 0 bases and the J gene lost 5 bases, with 5 bases spanning the gap. CDR3 bases: TGCGCCAGCAGCTTGGCGGGGGAGACCCAGTACTTC. Amino acids: CASSLAGETQYF.

This chain joins TRBV6-5 and TRBJ1-6; 8 bases are a match to TRBD1. The CDR3 is 16 residues long. The germline V gene encodes CDR1 MNHEY and CDR2 SVGAGI. Trimming cost V 4 bases and J 9 bases; bases outside gene matches: 11. CDR3 loop: CASSWATGAKSSPLHF. The CDR3 DNA reads as TGTGCCAGCAGTTGGGCGACAGGGGCCAAGAGTTCACCCCTCCACTTT.

The chain employs TRBV6-6 and TRBJ2-5; 9 bases are a match to TRBD1. The CDR3 is made up of 14 amino acids. The germline gives CDR1 MNHNY, CDR2 SVGAGI (reference sequence). V lost 5 bases, J lost 1 base, and 2 bases stayed unmatched. The CDR3 coding sequence is TGTGCCAGCAGTCAACAGGGGGCCCAAGAGACCCAGTACTTC. Amino acids: CASSQQGAQETQYF.

The gene calls are TRBV7-9 and TRBJ1-4, with D tentatively TRBD1 (5 bases). In germline, CDR1 is SEHNR, CDR2 FQNEAQ (reference sequence). V gave up 8 bases and J gave up 0 bases, with 13 bases separating them. The CDR3 loop spans 15 amino acids. CDR3 sequence: CASSGGDATNEKLFF. DNA of the CDR3: TGTGCCAGCTCTGGGGGAGACGCAACTAATGAAAAACTGTTTTTT. The variable domain in full, completed from reference TRBV7-9 and TRBJ1-4, reads DTGVSQNPRHKITKRGQNVTFRCDPISEHNRLYWYRQTLGQGPEFLTYFQNEAQLEKSRLLSDRFSAERPKGSFSTLEIQRTEQGDSAMYLCASSGGDATNEKLFFGSGTQLSVL.

This sequence joins TRBV7-9 and TRBJ2-3; TRBD2 matches at 7 bases. Germline CDR1 and CDR2: SEHNR and FQNEAQ (reference sequence). CDR3 length equals 14 residues. Trimming took 3 bases from V and 5 from J; bases not matched to a gene: 5. The CDR3 sequence is CASSFGGRIDTQYF. CDR3 DNA sequence: TGTGCCAGCAGCTTCGGCGGGAGAATAGATACGCAGTATTTT.

This chain connects TRBV6-5 to TRBJ1-3, with a tentative D call TRBD1 (5 bases). This CDR3 comprises 14 residues. Germline V gives CDR1 MNHEY, CDR2 SVGAGI. V lost 10 bases and J 2 bases, leaving 15 bases between the germline ends. CDR3 in DNA: TGTGCCACCGTGGGGGTTAGCACTGGAAACACCATATATTTT. Amino acid sequence: CATVGVSTGNTIYF.

The chain couples TRBV2 to TRBJ2-5, with TRBD2 matching over 9 bases. Germline assignment: CDR1 SNHLY and CDR2 FYNNEI. CDR3 size: 16 residues. J was trimmed by 2 bases and V by 6 bases; bases with no gene match: 10. The DNA for the CDR3 is TGTGCCAGCAGGGCAAATAGCGGGAGTCGTCAAGAGACCCAGTACTTC. Protein: CASRANSGSRQETQYF.

The V call is TRBV6-5, the J call TRBJ2-2; weak D call: TRBD2 (6 bases). V lost 6 bases, J lost 0 bases, and 11 bases lay in between. In germline, CDR1 is MNHEY, CDR2 SVGAGI. The CDR3 spans 15 residues. The CDR3 loop reads CASRMDYSNTGELFF. In nucleotides, the CDR3 is TGTGCCAGCAGAATGGACTATTCGAACACCGGGGAGCTGTTTTTT.

The V gene is TRBV4-3, the J gene TRBJ2-7; 9 bases match TRBD1. The V gene end was trimmed by 6 bases and the J gene end by 3 bases; junction bases not matched to a gene: 3. The CDR3 consists of 13 residues. Germline CDR1 reads LGHNA; CDR2 reads YSLEER. The CDR3 DNA reads TGCGCCAGCAGTCGGGACAGGGACTACGAGCAGTACTTC. Translating it yields CASSRDRDYEQYF.

The rearrangement joins TRBV7-9 to TRBJ2-3; perhaps TRBD2 as D (5 bases). Trimming pared 1 base from V and 4 bases from J, leaving 6 bases between. This CDR3 has 13 amino acids. Germline values: CDR1 SEHNR, CDR2 FQNEAQ (reference sequence). CDR3: CASSLGTADTQYF. CDR3 sequence (DNA): TGTGCCAGCAGCTTAGGGACTGCAGATACGCAGTATTTT.

This clone was recorded many times. The CDR3 DNA follows: TGTGCCAGCAGAGGGTGGGAGTACAATGAGCAGTTCTTC. Amino acid sequence: CASRGWEYNEQFF. The V and J genes are TRBV28 and TRBJ2-1, with a possible D match to TRBD2 (5 bases). Deletions cut 6 bases from V and 4 bases from J, with 10 bases between. Germline loops: CDR1 MDHEN, CDR2 SYDVKM. CDR3 length: 13 residues.

CDR3 in amino acids: CASSPFQTGGEQFF. CDR3 nucleotides: TGTGCCAGCAGCCCCTTTCAGACAGGCGGTGAGCAGTTCTTC. The chain joins TRBV7-9 to TRBJ2-1, with a possible D match to TRBD1 (6 bases). Germline loops: CDR1 SEHNR, CDR2 FQNEAQ (reference sequence). The CDR3 spans 14 residues. Trimming stripped 5 bases from V and 9 bases from J, with 17 bases between.

The chain recombines TRBV19 with TRBJ1-2, with a weak D call TRBD1 (5 bases). From germline, CDR1 is LNHDA and CDR2 SQIVND (reference sequence). V lost 7 bases to trimming and J lost 4 bases, with 19 bases between them. This CDR3 region has 15 residues. CDR3 in DNA: TGTGCCAGTACCCGGTCCGGGGGGTACTTCTATGGCTACACCTTC. It encodes CASTRSGGYFYGYTF.

The CDR3 reads CASSSQPYEQYF. The CDR3 nucleotides are TGTGCCAGCAGTTCTCAGCCTTACGAGCAGTACTTC. The V and J genes are TRBV6-7 and TRBJ2-7, with D unresolved. TRBV6-7 is an open reading frame, and its role is uncertain. The CDR3 length is 12 residues. V was shortened by 4 bases and J by 4 bases, with 8 bases between the two germline ends.

This clone was seen more than once but under ten times. The chain uses TRBV19 and TRBJ1-2; perhaps TRBD1 as D (5 bases). V lost 5 bases, J lost 2 bases, and 12 bases lay in between. The length of the CDR3 is 14 residues. Germline V gene data show CDR1 as LNHDA and CDR2 as SQIVND (reference sequence). The CDR3 DNA follows: TGTGCCAGTAGTCCGCAGGGCCGCAACTATGGCTACACCTTC. It codes for CASSPQGRNYGYTF.

The J gene is TRBJ1-2, the V gene TRBV9; 7 bases are shared with TRBD1. The germline V gene has CDR1 SGDLS and CDR2 YYNGEE. The CDR3 loop spans 13 amino acids. Losses at the gene ends were 2 bases for V and 2 bases for J; bases not matched to a gene: 0. DNA for the CDR3: TGTGCCAGCAGCGTGGGACAGAACTATGGCTACACCTTC. This codes for CASSVGQNYGYTF.

This clone was counted ten times or more. V usage is TRBV18 and J usage is TRBJ1-2, with D perhaps TRBD1 (6 bases). Germline loops: CDR1 KGHSH, CDR2 LQKENI. V lost 3 bases to trimming and J lost 0 bases, with 20 bases between them. The CDR3 runs 18 residues. Here the CDR3 DNA reads TGTGCCAGCTCACCCCAGGGGCGGATTGACTTATCTAACTATGGCTACACCTTC. Translated: CASSPQGRIDLSNYGYTF.

The V gene is TRBV5-1, the J gene TRBJ1-1, with D maybe TRBD1 (5 bases). Looked up from germline, CDR1 is SGHRS and CDR2 is YFSETQ. V was clipped by 1 base and J by 2 bases, with 12 bases between them. The CDR3 extends over 15 amino acids. For the CDR3, the DNA is TGCGCCAGCAGCTTGATGGGGGGAGTAAACACTGAAGCTTTCTTT. Encoded protein: CASSLMGGVNTEAFF.

The J gene is TRBJ2-7, the V gene TRBV11-3; a weak D match, TRBD2 (6 bases). Trimming cost V 4 bases and J 0 bases, with 13 bases left between them. The CDR3 spans 15 residues. Germline CDR1 is SGHNT and CDR2 is YENEEA. For the CDR3, the DNA is TGTGCCAGCAGCTCCCGTATCGGGGGCTCCTACGAGCAGTACTTC. Translating gives CASSSRIGGSYEQYF. The full variable domain, in which reference TRBV11-3 and TRBJ2-7 provide the parts outside the CDR3, is EAGVVQSPRYKIIEKKQPVAFWCNPISGHNTLYWYLQNLGQGPELLIRYENEEAVDDSQLPKDRFSAERLKGVDSTLKIQPAELGDSAVYLCASSSRIGGSYEQYFGPGTRLTVT.